This TCR beta chain was recorded in a study of T cell changes during pregnancy in multiple sclerosis. The germline V and J ends were trimmed by 5 bases and 7 bases, with 18 bases remaining between them. CDR3 length: 15 residues. Germline V gene data show CDR1 as MNHNS and CDR2 as SASEGT. Clones were read by immunoSEQ multiplex PCR, and TCRdb kept only the in-frame ones, dropping some. The sample includes about 48,000 clones, approximately 95% of them seen just once. The TCR sequence derives from a female donor with multiple sclerosis, enrolled in a pregnancy study. V is TRBV6-1 and J is TRBJ1-5, with TRBD1 as a possible D gene (6 bases). The material was CD4+ T cells from peripheral blood mononuclear cells, obtained in the first trimester of pregnancy. CDR3 residues: CASSPRWGGRQPQHF. The CDR3 nucleotides read TGTGCCAGCAGTCCAAGGTGGGGGGGCCGGCAGCCCCAGCATTTT.